The T cell receptor (beta chain) under discussion was sequenced for a study of memory CD4+ T cells and cytomegalovirus serostatus. Broader study findings: Each of fewer than 80 CMV-associated TCRbeta sequences occurred in one to five individuals. Suggested: most of the CMV-linked TCR signature lies in CD4+ memory cells.

Trimming removed 2 bases at V and 9 bases at J, with 14 bases between. In germline, CDR1 is SGHVS, CDR2 FNYEAQ. This CDR3 has 14 amino acids. Turning to this clone: Its antigen is not known.

Some clones are missing from TCRdb's copy, which holds only in-frame ones; the method was immunoSEQ multiplex PCR. The sample shows about 41,000 clones, 79% of them seen only once. Single viable CD3+CD4+CD8-CD45RO+ cells were sorted as the memory CD4+ T cells. Total CD4+ T cells were enriched by CD4 positive selection. Source material: memory CD4+ T cells from blood. This clonotype was sampled from an adult in good health and CMV-seronegative. The chain employs TRBV7-6 and TRBJ2-1; TRBD1 or TRBD2 may be the D gene (5 bases each). The CDR3 sequence is CASSLNGGSGEQFF. In nucleotides, the CDR3 is TGTGCCAGCAGCTTAAATGGGGGTTCGGGTGAGCAGTTCTTC. Full variable domain (remainder filled in from reference TRBV7-6 and TRBJ2-1): GAGVSQSPRYKVTKRGQDVALRCDPISGHVSLYWYRQALGQGPEFLTYFNYEAQQDKSGLPNDRFSAERPEGSISTLTIQRTEQRDSAMYRCASSLNGGSGEQFFGPGTRLTVL.